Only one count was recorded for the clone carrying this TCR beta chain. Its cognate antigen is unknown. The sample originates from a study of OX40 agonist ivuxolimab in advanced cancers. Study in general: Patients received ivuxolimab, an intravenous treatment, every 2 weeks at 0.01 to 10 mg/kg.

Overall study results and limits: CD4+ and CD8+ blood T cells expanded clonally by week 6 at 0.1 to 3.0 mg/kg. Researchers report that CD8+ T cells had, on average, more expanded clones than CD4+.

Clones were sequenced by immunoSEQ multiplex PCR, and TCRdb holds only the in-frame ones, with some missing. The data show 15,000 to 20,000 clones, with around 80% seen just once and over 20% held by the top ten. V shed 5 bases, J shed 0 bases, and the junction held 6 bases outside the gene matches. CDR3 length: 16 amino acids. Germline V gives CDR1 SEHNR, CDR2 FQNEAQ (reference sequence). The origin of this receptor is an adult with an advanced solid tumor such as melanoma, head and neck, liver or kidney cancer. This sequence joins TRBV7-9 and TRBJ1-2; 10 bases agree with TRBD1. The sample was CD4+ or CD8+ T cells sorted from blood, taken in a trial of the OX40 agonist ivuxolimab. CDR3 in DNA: TGTGCCAGCAGCACGGGACAGGGGCTCCCTAACTATGGCTACACCTTC. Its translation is CASSTGQGLPNYGYTF.